These 25 T cell receptor beta chains share one sample of origin, sequenced in a study of vaccination and CD4 T cells after COVID-19. What these receptors recognize is not known. Treatment in this sample: roughly 10-day PBMC culture with coronavirus spike peptide pools or control peptides (ViraFEST assay). With the Oncomine TCR Beta short-read assay, DNA from cultured CD4+ T cells was sequenced. TCRdb re-called the PCR reads with MiXCR, one entry per CDR3 protein. Among about 20,000 distinct CDR3 sequences listed, under 70% were seen once. Input material: CD4+ T cells from blood, cultured in vitro. The receptors shown here come from a human donor who had recovered from COVID-19.

The V and J genes are TRBV7-9 and TRBJ1-6, with 8 bases that match TRBD1. The junction had 7 bases not matched to a gene; V was cut back by 5 bases and J by 4 bases. Per germline, CDR1 SEHNR and CDR2 FQNEAQ (reference sequence). This CDR3 is built from 16 residues. CDR3 region: CASSHRQGPYNSPLHF. For the CDR3, the DNA is TGTGCCAGCAGCCACCGACAGGGGCCTTATAATTCACCCCTCCACTTT.

The table lists this clonotype with a few counts. The V and J genes are TRBV6-5 and TRBJ2-3, with D possibly called TRBD1 or TRBD2 (6 bases each). Trimming left V 2 bases short and J 5 bases short, with 8 bases between. The CDR3 extends over 13 amino acids. CDR1 and CDR2 (germline): MNHEY, SVGAGI. CDR3 nucleotide sequence: TGTGCCAGCAGTTACGGGGGGCAAGATACGCAGTATTTT. Translated, it gives CASSYGGQDTQYF.

This chain joins TRBV20-1 and TRBJ1-1; D may be TRBD1 (5 bases). The CDR3 extends over 13 amino acids. Trimming shortened V by 4 bases and J by 5 bases, and 14 bases separated the two germline ends. Germline CDR1 is DFQATT and CDR2 is SNEGSKA (reference sequence). This chain's CDR3 is CSAKGGVETEAFF. CDR3 sequence (DNA): TGCAGTGCTAAAGGAGGGGTTGAAACTGAAGCTTTCTTT.

The genes are TRBV11-3 and TRBJ2-2; no reliable D call. Germline CDR1 SGHNT, CDR2 YENEEA. The CDR3 spans 13 residues. The V end was cut by 0 bases, the J end by 5 bases, with 4 bases between. The CDR3 loop reads CASSLEITGELFF. CDR3 in DNA: TGTGCCAGCAGCTTAGAGATAACCGGGGAGCTGTTTTTT. Based on the CDR3 plus reference TRBV11-3 and TRBJ2-2, the full variable domain is EAGVVQSPRYKIIEKKQPVAFWCNPISGHNTLYWYLQNLGQGPELLIRYENEEAVDDSQLPKDRFSAERLKGVDSTLKIQPAELGDSAVYLCASSLEITGELFFGEGSRLTVL.

The chain links TRBV19 to TRBJ1-1; 11 positions match TRBD1. V was clipped by 5 bases and J by 4 bases; unmatched bases: 9. The CDR3 length is 16 residues. The germline CDR1 and CDR2 sequences are LNHDA and SQIVND (reference sequence). CDR3 nucleotide sequence: TGTGCCAGTAGTTTAAAAACCGGGACAGGGGGCACTGAAGCTTTCTTT. Encoded protein: CASSLKTGTGGTEAFF.

In DNA form, the CDR3 reads TGCGCCAGCAGCTTGGATTTAGACAGTTATCAGCCCCAGCATTTT. This translates into CASSLDLDSYQPQHF. V is TRBV5-1 and J is TRBJ1-5, with D perhaps matching TRBD1 (5 bases). Germline CDR1 is SGHRS and CDR2 is YFSETQ. Trimming cost V 0 bases and J 5 bases, with 12 bases left between them. The CDR3 loop spans 15 amino acids. The full variable domain, rest sourced from reference TRBV5-1 and TRBJ1-5, is KAGVTQTPRYLIKTRGQQVTLSCSPISGHRSVSWYQQTPGQGLQFLFEYFSETQRNKGNFPGRFSGRQFSNSRSEMNVSTLELGDSALYLCASSLDLDSYQPQHFGDGTRLSIL.

The sample holds a few counts of this clonotype. The V call is TRBV15, the J call TRBJ1-2; D not resolved. Looked up from germline, CDR1 is LNHNV and CDR2 is YYDKDF (reference sequence). V was shortened by 5 bases and J by 0 bases, with 13 bases between the two germline ends. CDR3 length equals 15 residues. The chain's CDR3 is CATSVGGEANYGYTF. The CDR3 bases are TGTGCCACCAGCGTCGGCGGGGAAGCTAACTATGGCTACACCTTC.

This clonotype appeared a few times. This chain uses TRBV4-3 with TRBJ1-1; no firm D call. Trimming cost V 2 bases and J 6 bases, with 7 bases left between them. The germline V gene has CDR1 LGHNA and CDR2 YSLEER. This CDR3 has 12 residues. The DNA of the CDR3 is TGCGCCAGCAGCCAATCCCGGGCTGAAGCTTTCTTT. Protein sequence: CASSQSRAEAFF.

This clonotype has only a few counts. CDR3 residues: CASSPPWGAGETQYF. Here the CDR3 DNA reads TGTGCCAGCAGTCCCCCTTGGGGGGCGGGAGAGACCCAGTACTTC. The chain carries TRBV28 and TRBJ2-5; perhaps D is TRBD1 or TRBD2 (6 bases each). Trimming pared 5 bases from V and 4 bases from J, leaving 17 bases between. The length of the CDR3 is 15 residues. Germline values: CDR1 MDHEN, CDR2 SYDVKM.

This clonotype was seen a few times. The rearrangement links TRBV27 to TRBJ1-5; D uncertain. The CDR3 spans 15 residues. Germline assignment: CDR1 MNHEY and CDR2 SMNVEV (reference sequence). V dropped 0 bases and J dropped 6 bases, with 12 bases sitting between them. The CDR3 loop is CASSLSRAGTQPQHF. For the CDR3, the DNA is TGTGCCAGCAGTTTATCTCGAGCAGGCACTCAGCCCCAGCATTTT.

The rearrangement uses TRBV30 and TRBJ1-5, with TRBD1 matching 7 bases. The V and J ends lost 0 bases and 3 bases, in that order; junction bases with no gene match: 5. Germline lookup yields CDR1 GTSNPN and CDR2 SVGIG (reference sequence). This CDR3 comprises 15 residues. CDR3 protein: CAWSVPQGPNQPQHF. The CDR3 DNA follows: TGTGCCTGGAGTGTACCACAGGGGCCCAATCAGCCCCAGCATTTT. Supplemented by reference TRBV30 and TRBJ1-5, the full variable domain reads SQTIHQWPATLVQPVGSPLSLECTVEGTSNPNLYWYRQAAGRGLQLLFYSVGIGQISSEVPQNLSASRPQDRQFILSSKKLLLSDSGFYLCAWSVPQGPNQPQHFGDGTRLSIL.

This clonotype has just a few counts. The CDR3 DNA reads TGTGCCAGCAGTTACGACAGAAATCAGCCCCAGCATTTT. This sequence encodes CASSYDRNQPQHF. The chain uses TRBV6-5 and TRBJ1-5, with TRBD1 as a possible D gene (5 bases). Looked up from germline, CDR1 is MNHEY and CDR2 is SVGAGI. V was cut by 2 bases and J by 4 bases, with 6 bases left in between. The CDR3 sequence is 13 residues long.

The chain combines TRBV20-1 with TRBJ1-4; TRBD1 aligns across 7 bases. J was trimmed by 5 bases and V by 4 bases; bases with no gene match: 7. The CDR3 is 14 amino acids. The germline gives CDR1 DFQATT, CDR2 SNEGSKA (reference sequence). The CDR3 protein is CSAKPGQPNEKLFF. In DNA, the CDR3 is TGCAGTGCTAAGCCGGGACAGCCAAATGAAAAACTGTTTTTT.

The chain employs TRBV27 and TRBJ2-1; 8 bases line up with TRBD2. The V gene end was trimmed by 4 bases and the J gene end by 8 bases; junction bases not matched to a gene: 13. The CDR3 has 16 residues. The germline CDR1 and CDR2 sequences are MNHEY and SMNVEV (reference sequence). This CDR3 is CASSWASTGTSHEQFF. In DNA form, the CDR3 reads TGTGCCAGCAGTTGGGCCTCAACCGGGACTAGTCATGAGCAGTTCTTC.

Only a few counts were recorded for this clonotype. CDR3 coding DNA: TGTGCCAGCAGTTATCTAGACGAGCAGTACTTC. It translates to CASSYLDEQYF. The rearrangement links TRBV6-2 or TRBV6-3 to TRBJ2-7; no clear D gene. This CDR3 contains 11 residues. The V gene lost 3 bases and the J gene lost 5 bases, with 5 bases spanning the gap. CDR1 MNHEY and CDR2 SVGEGT come from the germline V gene.

This rearrangement joins TRBV5-4 to TRBJ1-5, with a possible D match to TRBD1 (6 bases). CDR1 is SGHNT, CDR2 YYREEE, per germline (reference sequence). The CDR3 contains 14 residues. Trimming took off 6 bases at V and 4 bases at J, with 14 bases between the two ends. The CDR3 reads CASNMGGNNQPQHF. CDR3 in DNA: TGTGCCAGCAATATGGGGGGCAATAATCAGCCCCAGCATTTT. Combining the CDR3 with reference TRBV5-4 and TRBJ1-5 gives the whole variable domain ETGVTQSPTHLIKTRGQQVTLRCSSQSGHNTVSWYQQALGQGPQFIFQYYREEENGRGNFPPRFSGLQFPNYSSELNVNALELDDSALYLCASNMGGNNQPQHFGDGTRLSIL.

This clonotype appeared a few times. The chain joins TRBV4-1 to TRBJ2-2; 10 positions match TRBD1. The germline V gene encodes CDR1 MGHRA and CDR2 YSYEKL. V gave up 1 base and J gave up 3 bases; unmatched junction bases: 2. This CDR3 is 16 amino acids long. The CDR3 sequence: CASSQGGTGDTGELFF. CDR3 in DNA: TGCGCCAGCAGCCAAGGTGGGACAGGGGACACCGGGGAGCTGTTTTTT.

The rearrangement joins TRBV5-5 to TRBJ1-5; 10 nucleotides match TRBD1. CDR3 length: 14 residues. Germline CDR1 and CDR2: SGHKS and YYEKEE (reference sequence). The V and J ends lost 4 bases and 5 bases, in that order; junction bases with no gene match: 3. CDR3 sequence: CASSHGTGDQPQHF. The DNA for the CDR3 is TGTGCCAGCAGCCACGGGACAGGGGATCAGCCCCAGCATTTT.

The V call is TRBV20-1, the J call TRBJ2-2; TRBD2 matches at 11 bases. Germline loops: CDR1 DFQATT, CDR2 SNEGSKA (reference sequence). This CDR3 spans 15 amino acids. The V segment lost 6 bases and the J segment 7 bases; nucleotides outside the gene matches: 10. The CDR3 region is CSAVAGGPGYGELFF. Written as DNA, the CDR3 is TGCAGTGCCGTAGCGGGGGGGCCAGGGTACGGGGAGCTGTTTTTT.

This rearrangement joins TRBV7-2 to TRBJ2-6, with a possible D match to TRBD1 (6 bases). The CDR3 totals 15 residues. Germline V CDR1 and CDR2: SGHTA, FQGNSA. V gave up 5 bases and J gave up 1 base, with 9 bases separating them. In DNA form, the CDR3 reads TGTGCCAGCAGCAGAGACAGGTCTGGGGCCAACGTCCTGACTTTC. It translates to CASSRDRSGANVLTF.

This clonotype is labeled as medium-sized (0.01 to 0.1%). The chain links TRBV20-1 to TRBJ2-5; tentatively, D is TRBD2 (6 bases). V lost 0 bases to trimming and J lost 5 bases, with 19 bases between them. This CDR3 spans 16 amino acids. Germline values: CDR1 DFQATT, CDR2 SNEGSKA (reference sequence). This chain's CDR3 is CSARDPATSRVETQYF. CDR3 sequence (DNA): TGCAGTGCTAGAGATCCCGCTACTAGCCGCGTCGAGACCCAGTACTTC.

This clonotype was detected a few times. The chain employs TRBV11-3 and TRBJ2-5, with TRBD2 matching 10 bases. V gave up 6 bases and J gave up 1 base; unmatched junction bases: 8. In germline, CDR1 is SGHNT, CDR2 YENEEA. The length of the CDR3 is 16 residues. CDR3 amino acids: CASRVGRTSGQETQYF. The CDR3 DNA follows: TGTGCCAGCAGAGTGGGGCGGACTAGCGGCCAAGAGACCCAGTACTTC.

V and J are TRBV24-1 and TRBJ2-7; 9 bases match TRBD2. Trimming removed 9 bases from V and 2 bases from J; junction bases left unmatched: 7. This CDR3 region has 14 residues. Germline V gene lookup returns CDR1 KGHDR and CDR2 SFDVKD. Here the CDR3 reads CATSTSGKTYEQYF. In DNA form, the CDR3 reads TGTGCCACCTCGACTAGCGGAAAGACCTACGAGCAGTACTTC.

This chain connects TRBV21-1 to TRBJ1-2; TRBD1 is the table's D call, not checked against the DNA. TRBV21-1 is recorded as a pseudogene. The CDR3 contains 13 residues. Here the CDR3 reads CANRTVPNYGYTF. CDR3 DNA: TGTGCCAACCGGACAGTCCCTAACTATGGCTACACCTTC.

This clonotype was counted only a few times. The rearrangement uses TRBV5-1 and TRBJ2-7; D call uncertain. This CDR3 is built from 14 residues. Trimming pared 2 bases from V and 7 bases from J, leaving 16 bases between. In germline, CDR1 is SGHRS, CDR2 YFSETQ. The CDR3: CASSLRGPLGEQYF. Written as DNA, the CDR3 is TGCGCCAGCAGCTTACGAGGACCCCTCGGGGAGCAGTACTTC.